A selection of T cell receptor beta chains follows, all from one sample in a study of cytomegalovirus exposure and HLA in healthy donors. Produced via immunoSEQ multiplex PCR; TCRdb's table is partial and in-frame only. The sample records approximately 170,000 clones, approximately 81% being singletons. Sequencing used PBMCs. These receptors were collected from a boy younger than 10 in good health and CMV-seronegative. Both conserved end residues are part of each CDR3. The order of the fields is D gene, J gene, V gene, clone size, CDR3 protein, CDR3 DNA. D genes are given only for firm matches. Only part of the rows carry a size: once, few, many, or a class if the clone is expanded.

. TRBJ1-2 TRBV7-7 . CASSFALPSYTF TGTGCTAGCAGCTTCGCGCTTCCGAGCTACACCTTC
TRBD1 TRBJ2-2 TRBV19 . CASSLQDRVNTGELFF TGTGCCAGTAGTTTACAAGACAGGGTAAACACCGGGGAGCTGTTTTTT
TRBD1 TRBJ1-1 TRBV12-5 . CASGLDRGKMGTEAFF TGTGCTAGTGGTTTGGACAGGGGTAAAATGGGAACTGAAGCTTTCTTT
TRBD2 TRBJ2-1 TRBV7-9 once CASSPNSGSSYNEQFF TGTGCCAGCAGCCCGAATAGCGGGAGCTCCTACAATGAGCAGTTCTTC
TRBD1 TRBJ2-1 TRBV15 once CATSNRGHNEQFF TGTGCCACCAGCAACAGGGGGCACAATGAGCAGTTCTTC
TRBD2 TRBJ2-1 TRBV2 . CASSATGGTYNEQFF TGTGCCAGCAGCGCGACGGGGGGGACCTACAATGAGCAGTTCTTC
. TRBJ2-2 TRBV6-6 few CASSYSQGNTGELFF TGTGCCAGCAGTTATAGCCAGGGAAACACCGGGGAGCTGTTTTTT
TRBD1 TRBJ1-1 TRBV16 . CASRLDRGRTEAFF TGTGCCAGCCGCTTGGACAGGGGGCGTACTGAAGCTTTCTTT
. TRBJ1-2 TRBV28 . CASSPGTGRNYGYTF TGTGCCAGCAGCCCGGGAACAGGGCGAAACTATGGCTACACCTTC
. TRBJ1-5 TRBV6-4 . CASSDGADQPQHF TGTGCCAGCAGTGACGGGGCGGACCAGCCCCAGCATTTT